What follows are 26 T cell receptor beta chains derived from one specimen sequenced in a study of cytomegalovirus exposure and HLA in healthy donors. A multiplex PCR was run with 60 Vbeta primers and 13 Jbeta primers. The method was immunoSEQ multiplex PCR; TCRdb's version includes in-frame clones alone and lacks a portion of them. The table shows fewer than 200,000 clones, with around 82% occurring only once. Sequenced: PBMCs. Receptors were obtained from a woman in her thirties in good health and CMV-seropositive.

The V call is TRBV10-3, the J call TRBJ1-1, with 10 bases identical to TRBD1. The CDR3 runs 15 residues. The germline gives CDR1 ENHRY, CDR2 SYGVKD. V lost 10 bases and J lost 1; bases outside the gene matches: 9. The CDR3 region has the DNA TGTGCCACCAAAACGCGGACAGGGGGGAACACTGAAGCTTTCTTT. Translating it yields CATKTRTGGNTEAFF.

The chain employs TRBV19 and TRBJ1-2; 10 positions agree with TRBD1. Germline V CDR1 and CDR2: LNHDA, SQIVND (reference sequence). V was clipped by 6 bases and J by 3 bases; unmatched bases: 4. The CDR3 runs 14 residues. CDR3 in DNA: TGTGCCAGTAGACAGACAGGGGGCGACTATGGCTACACCTTC. This gives the protein CASRQTGGDYGYTF.

This chain connects TRBV6-6 to TRBJ1-3; D is unclear. In germline, CDR1 is MNHNY, CDR2 SVGAGI (reference sequence). Trimming took 0 bases from V and 7 from J, leaving 13 bases between them. This CDR3 is built from 15 residues. The CDR3 sequence: CASSYSWTRENTIYF. In DNA, the CDR3 is TGTGCCAGCAGTTACTCATGGACCCGGGAGAACACCATATATTTT.

This chain links TRBV5-4 with TRBJ1-2; TRBD1 is a possible D gene (5 bases). Germline lookup yields CDR1 SGHNT and CDR2 YYREEE (reference sequence). V gave up 2 bases and J gave up 8 bases, with 19 bases separating them. The CDR3 has 15 residues. The CDR3 nucleotides read TGTGCCAGCAGCTTTTTCCCGACCAGGGTAAAAGGCTACACCTTC. Amino acids: CASSFFPTRVKGYTF. The full variable domain, completed using reference TRBV5-4 and TRBJ1-2, is ETGVTQSPTHLIKTRGQQVTLRCSSQSGHNTVSWYQQALGQGPQFIFQYYREEENGRGNFPPRFSGLQFPNYSSELNVNALELDDSALYLCASSFFPTRVKGYTFGSGTRLTVV.

J is TRBJ2-7 and V is TRBV11-2, with a possible D match to TRBD2 (7 bases). The V and J ends lost 4 bases and 5 bases respectively, with 18 bases between them. The germline CDR1 and CDR2 sequences are SGHAT and FQNNGV. The CDR3 runs to 15 residues. CDR3 amino acids: CASSYIVGGPDEQYF. The CDR3 DNA reads as TGTGCCAGCAGCTATATTGTCGGGGGGCCTGACGAGCAGTACTTC.

J is TRBJ1-2 and V is TRBV19; 7 bases align to TRBD1. The CDR3 has 16 residues. Per the germline V gene, CDR1 is LNHDA and CDR2 is SQIVND (reference sequence). V was clipped by 2 bases and J by 0 bases; unmatched bases: 6. Here the CDR3 DNA reads TGTGCCAGTAGTATATATAGCGGGACAGCTAACTATGGCTACACCTTC. Translated, it gives CASSIYSGTANYGYTF.

The chain recombines TRBV19 with TRBJ2-1; no clear D gene. V shed 5 bases and J shed 9 bases, with 14 bases lying between them. The CDR3 is made up of 13 amino acids. The germline V gene encodes CDR1 LNHDA and CDR2 SQIVND (reference sequence). For the CDR3, the DNA is TGTGCCAGTAGTGATTGGAGTCTCGGTGAGCAGTTCTTC. Protein product: CASSDWSLGEQFF.

This chain joins TRBV6-6 and TRBJ2-5, with D possibly TRBD1 on 5 matching bases. Germline V gives CDR1 MNHNY, CDR2 SVGAGI (reference sequence). The CDR3 sequence is 14 residues long. Between the trimmed V and J ends, which lost 0 bases and 1 base, there was a span of 6 bases. The CDR3 sequence is CASSYSQVQETQYF. CDR3 nucleotide sequence: TGTGCCAGCAGTTACTCACAGGTCCAAGAGACCCAGTACTTC.

The genes are TRBV28 and TRBJ1-5; 7 nucleotides align to TRBD1. V lost 3 bases to trimming and J lost 2 bases; unmatched junction nucleotides: 1. CDR3 length: 14 residues. From germline, CDR1 is MDHEN and CDR2 SYDVKM. For the CDR3, the DNA is TGTGCCAGCAGTTTTGGGACAGGCAATCAGCCCCAGCATTTT. Protein product: CASSFGTGNQPQHF. Based on the CDR3 plus reference TRBV28 and TRBJ1-5, the full variable domain is DVKVTQSSRYLVKRTGEKVFLECVQDMDHENMFWYRQDPGLGLRLIYFSYDVKMKEKGDIPEGYSVSREKKERFSLILESASTNQTSMYLCASSFGTGNQPQHFGDGTRLSIL.

V gene TRBV2 combines with J gene TRBJ2-2; 14 nucleotides align to TRBD2. The CDR3 covers 17 residues. J lost 3 bases, V lost 5 bases, and 5 bases had no gene match. CDR1 is SNHLY, CDR2 FYNNEI, per germline. The CDR3 DNA is TGTGCCAGCAGTAGGACTAGCGGGGGGCGACACACCGGGGAGCTGTTTTTT. Its protein product is CASSRTSGGRHTGELFF.

This clone ranks as medium-sized. The same CDR3 also results from other DNA sequences found in this sample. The chain uses TRBV19 and TRBJ2-7, with D possibly TRBD1 on 6 matching bases. Deletions cut 6 bases from V and 1 base from J, with 16 bases between. Germline assignment: CDR1 LNHDA and CDR2 SQIVND (reference sequence). The CDR3 has 15 amino acids. CDR3 DNA sequence: TGTGCCAGTAGACCGTTGACAGGTGATTCCTACGAGCAGTACTTC. This gives the protein CASRPLTGDSYEQYF.

This rearrangement joins TRBV4-1 to TRBJ2-1; the D gene is possibly TRBD2 (7 bases). CDR1 and CDR2 (germline): MGHRA, YSYEKL. The V end was cut by 0 bases, the J end by 6 bases, with 12 bases between. The CDR3 is 15 amino acids. The CDR3 coding sequence is TGCGCCAGCAGCCAAGATCACGGGGGGCCCAATGAGCAGTTCTTC. Translated, it gives CASSQDHGGPNEQFF.

Regarding this clone: Other DNA sequences in this specimen translate into the identical CDR3. The V and J genes are TRBV6-5 and TRBJ2-3; 8 nucleotides match TRBD1. CDR3 length equals 15 residues. In germline, CDR1 is MNHEY, CDR2 SVGAGI. With 2 bases clipped from V and 0 bases from J, the junction kept 1 base outside the gene matches. The CDR3 loop is CASSYGQGSTDTQYF. Written as DNA, the CDR3 is TGTGCCAGCAGTTACGGACAGGGTAGCACAGATACGCAGTATTTT.

Here the CDR3 reads CASSPGTGGTDTQYF. CDR3 bases: TGCGCCAGCAGCCCGGGGACAGGAGGCACAGATACGCAGTATTTT. The gene calls are TRBV4-1 and TRBJ2-3, with 8 bases aligning to TRBD1. The ends lost 4 bases at V and 1 base at J; junction bases unmatched: 4. From germline, CDR1 is MGHRA and CDR2 YSYEKL. The CDR3 is made up of 15 amino acids.

This sequence joins TRBV5-1 and TRBJ1-2; the match to TRBD1 covers 7 bases. V was pared by 2 bases and J by 6 bases, with 7 bases of the junction left unmatched. The CDR3 has 14 residues. Germline-derived CDR1 and CDR2 are SGHRS and YFSETQ. This CDR3 is CASSFDREGHGYTF. CDR3 in DNA: TGCGCCAGCAGCTTTGACAGGGAAGGACATGGCTACACCTTC. Complete variable domain (other parts from reference TRBV5-1 and TRBJ1-2): KAGVTQTPRYLIKTRGQQVTLSCSPISGHRSVSWYQQTPGQGLQFLFEYFSETQRNKGNFPGRFSGRQFSNSRSEMNVSTLELGDSALYLCASSFDREGHGYTFGSGTRLTVV.

The count of this clone is one. The CDR3 loop reads CASSESGAGTGGETQYF. Written as DNA, the CDR3 is TGTGCCAGCAGTGAATCGGGAGCCGGGACAGGCGGGGAGACCCAGTACTTC. The rearrangement links TRBV2 to TRBJ2-5, with 8 bases lining up with TRBD1. CDR3 length equals 17 residues. Germline V gives CDR1 SNHLY, CDR2 FYNNEI. V dropped 2 bases and J dropped 5; count of bases not matched to a gene: 13.

This CDR3 reads CASSFRTEQETQYF. CDR3 DNA: TGTGCCAGCAGCTTTCGGACAGAGCAAGAGACCCAGTACTTC. The V and J genes are TRBV7-9 and TRBJ2-5; D perhaps matches TRBD1 (6 bases). Deletions cut 3 bases from V and 2 bases from J, with 10 bases between. Germline CDR1 is SEHNR and CDR2 is FQNEAQ (reference sequence). The length of the CDR3 is 14 residues.

This sequence joins TRBV6-5 and TRBJ1-1; D unclear. The germline gives CDR1 MNHEY, CDR2 SVGAGI. V lost 7 bases, J lost 1 base, and 10 bases lay in between. CDR3 length equals 13 residues. The CDR3 reads CASKRQKNTEAFF. CDR3 nucleotide sequence: TGTGCCAGCAAAAGACAAAAGAACACTGAAGCTTTCTTT.

The chain recombines TRBV5-1 with TRBJ2-1; the D is unclear. The CDR3 sequence is 16 residues long. Germline loops: CDR1 SGHRS, CDR2 YFSETQ. With 0 bases removed from V and 4 bases from J, the gap between germline ends came to 14 bases. CDR3: CASSLVLEFRYNEQFF. CDR3 DNA sequence: TGCGCCAGCAGCTTGGTCTTAGAATTTCGGTACAATGAGCAGTTCTTC.

The rearrangement joins TRBV9 to TRBJ2-5, with a tentative D call TRBD1 (5 bases). Germline lookup yields CDR1 SGDLS and CDR2 YYNGEE. Trimming left V 3 bases short and J 2 bases short, with 11 bases between. The CDR3 contains 14 residues. The CDR3 here is CASSGTPTQETQYF. The DNA of the CDR3 is TGTGCCAGCAGCGGGACACCAACTCAAGAGACCCAGTACTTC.

This sequence joins TRBV7-2 and TRBJ2-1, with 12 bases aligning to TRBD1. The length of the CDR3 is 15 residues. Germline loops: CDR1 SGHTA, CDR2 FQGNSA. V lost 2 bases and J lost 15; bases outside the gene matches: 11. CDR3 loop: CASSLHAGTGGARFF. DNA of the CDR3: TGTGCCAGCAGCTTACACGCCGGGACAGGGGGCGCACGGTTCTTC. Looking up the rest from reference TRBV7-2 and TRBJ2-1 gives the full variable domain: GAGVSQSPSNKVTEKGKDVELRCDPISGHTALYWYRQSLGQGLEFLIYFQGNSAPDKSGLPSDRFSAERTGGSVSTLTIQRTQQEDSAVYLCASSLHAGTGGARFFGPGTRLTVL.

This clone showed up just once. The rearrangement uses TRBV15 and TRBJ1-2; tentatively, D is TRBD1 (5 bases). The CDR3 contains 15 residues. Trimming took 0 bases from V and 8 from J, leaving 16 bases between them. Looked up from germline, CDR1 is LNHNV and CDR2 is YYDKDF (reference sequence). CDR3 sequence (DNA): TGTGCCACCAGCAGAGAGAGGACACGAGCACTGGGCTACACCTTC. It codes for CATSRERTRALGYTF.

This rearrangement joins TRBV7-9 to TRBJ2-5, with D perhaps matching TRBD2 (6 bases). Between the trimmed V and J ends, which lost 4 bases and 5 bases, there was a span of 17 bases. The germline gives CDR1 SEHNR, CDR2 FQNEAQ (reference sequence). CDR3 length equals 15 residues. CDR3 protein: CASSSRTTLPETQYF. The CDR3 DNA is TGTGCCAGCAGCTCCAGGACTACTCTCCCCGAGACCCAGTACTTC.

J is TRBJ2-7 and V is TRBV30; the D gene is possibly TRBD2 (5 bases). This CDR3 contains 13 residues. V dropped 3 bases and J dropped 5 bases, with 14 bases sitting between them. Germline V CDR1 and CDR2: GTSNPN, SVGIG (reference sequence). Here the CDR3 DNA reads TGTGCCTGGAGGGCATCGTGGGAGAACGAGCAGTACTTC. Translation: CAWRASWENEQYF.

The V gene is TRBV5-1, the J gene TRBJ2-1; 8 nucleotides agree with TRBD2. The CDR3 contains 14 residues. J was trimmed by 5 bases and V by 2 bases; bases with no gene match: 3. CDR1 and CDR2 from the germline V gene are SGHRS and YFSETQ. CDR3 sequence (DNA): TGCGCCAGCAGCTTTACAGCGGGAGACAATGAGCAGTTCTTC. Amino acid sequence: CASSFTAGDNEQFF. The complete variable domain, with remaining parts taken from reference TRBV5-1 and TRBJ2-1, reads KAGVTQTPRYLIKTRGQQVTLSCSPISGHRSVSWYQQTPGQGLQFLFEYFSETQRNKGNFPGRFSGRQFSNSRSEMNVSTLELGDSALYLCASSFTAGDNEQFFGPGTRLTVL.

The chain has TRBV10-3 and TRBJ1-1, with TRBD1 matching over 7 bases. CDR3 length: 14 amino acids. CDR1 ENHRY and CDR2 SYGVKD come from the germline V gene. The junction had 9 bases not matched to a gene; V was cut back by 10 bases and J by 1 base. The CDR3 DNA follows: TGTGCCACCATCCCAGGGGGATCGAACACTGAAGCTTTCTTT. As protein: CATIPGGSNTEAFF.